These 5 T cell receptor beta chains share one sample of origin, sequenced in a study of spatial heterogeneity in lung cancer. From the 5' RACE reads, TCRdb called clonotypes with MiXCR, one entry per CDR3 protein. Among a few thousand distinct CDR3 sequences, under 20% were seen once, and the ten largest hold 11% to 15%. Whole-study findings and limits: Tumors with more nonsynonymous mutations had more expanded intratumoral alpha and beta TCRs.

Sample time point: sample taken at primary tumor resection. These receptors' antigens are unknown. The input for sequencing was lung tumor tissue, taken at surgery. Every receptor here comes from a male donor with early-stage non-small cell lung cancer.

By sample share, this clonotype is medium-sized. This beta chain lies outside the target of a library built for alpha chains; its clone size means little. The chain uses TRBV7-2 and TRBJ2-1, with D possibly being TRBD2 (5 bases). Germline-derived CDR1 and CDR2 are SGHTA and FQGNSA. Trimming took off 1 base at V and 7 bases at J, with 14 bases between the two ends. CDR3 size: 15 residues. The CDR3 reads CASSLVVGVGNEQFF. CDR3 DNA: TGTGCCAGCAGCTTAGTGGTGGGAGTGGGGAATGAGCAGTTCTTC.

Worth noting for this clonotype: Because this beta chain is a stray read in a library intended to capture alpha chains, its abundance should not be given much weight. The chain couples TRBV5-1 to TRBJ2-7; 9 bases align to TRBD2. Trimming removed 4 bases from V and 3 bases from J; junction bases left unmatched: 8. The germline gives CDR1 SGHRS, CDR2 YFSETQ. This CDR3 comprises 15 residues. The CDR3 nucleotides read TGCGCCAGCAGCGTCAGCGGGGGGCTTTTCTACGAGCAGTACTTC. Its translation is CASSVSGGLFYEQYF.

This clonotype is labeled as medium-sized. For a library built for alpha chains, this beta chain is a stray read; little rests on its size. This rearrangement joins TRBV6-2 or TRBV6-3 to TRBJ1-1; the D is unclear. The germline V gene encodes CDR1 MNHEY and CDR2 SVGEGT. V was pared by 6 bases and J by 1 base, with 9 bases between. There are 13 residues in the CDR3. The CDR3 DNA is TGTGCCAGCAGGCGACCGCAGAACACTGAAGCTTTCTTT. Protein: CASRRPQNTEAFF.

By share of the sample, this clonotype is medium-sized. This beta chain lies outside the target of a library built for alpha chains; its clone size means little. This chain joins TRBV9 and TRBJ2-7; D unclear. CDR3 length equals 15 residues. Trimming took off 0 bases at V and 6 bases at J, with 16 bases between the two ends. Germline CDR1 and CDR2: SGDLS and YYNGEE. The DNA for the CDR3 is TGTGCCAGCAGCGTAGCTACGGTCGAGTCGGGCGAGCAGTACTTC. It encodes CASSVATVESGEQYF.

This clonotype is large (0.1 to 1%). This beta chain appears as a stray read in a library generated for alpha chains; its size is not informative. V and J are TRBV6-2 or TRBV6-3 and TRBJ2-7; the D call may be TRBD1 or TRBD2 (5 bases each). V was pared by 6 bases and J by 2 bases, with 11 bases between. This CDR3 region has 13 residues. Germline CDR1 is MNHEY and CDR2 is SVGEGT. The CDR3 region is CASSPRGTYEQYF. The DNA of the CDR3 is TGTGCCAGCAGCCCGAGGGGAACCTACGAGCAGTACTTC.